The TCR beta chain described here comes from a study of cytomegalovirus exposure and HLA in healthy donors. Background on the study: Approximately 200 million T cells yielded 117 million unique TCR beta sequences in earlier analysis.

Overall study results and limits: A later analysis linked a missense DCLRE1C variant to TCR beta V- and J-gene trimming. In an earlier analysis, productive rearrangement rates for most beta V segments clustered near 87% or 30%. Among immune exposure information, only CMV serostatus was available.

V lost 5 bases and J lost 7; bases outside the gene matches: 8. Germline loops: CDR1 MNHEY, CDR2 SMNVEV (reference sequence). This CDR3 spans 15 amino acids. PCR was performed using 60 Vbeta and 13 Jbeta primers. Profiling relied on immunoSEQ multiplex PCR, and the TCRdb table lists in-frame clones only, not all of them. The sample shows 95,000 to 150,000 clones, around 80% of them seen only once. In the case of this clone: Its target is not known.

The V call is TRBV27, the J call TRBJ2-2; 9 bases fit TRBD1. The origin of this receptor is a female donor in good health and CMV-seropositive. The sequenced sample was PBMCs. The CDR3 sequence: CASSLWTGVNGELFF. The CDR3 DNA reads TGTGCCAGCAGTCTTTGGACAGGGGTTAACGGGGAGCTGTTTTTT.